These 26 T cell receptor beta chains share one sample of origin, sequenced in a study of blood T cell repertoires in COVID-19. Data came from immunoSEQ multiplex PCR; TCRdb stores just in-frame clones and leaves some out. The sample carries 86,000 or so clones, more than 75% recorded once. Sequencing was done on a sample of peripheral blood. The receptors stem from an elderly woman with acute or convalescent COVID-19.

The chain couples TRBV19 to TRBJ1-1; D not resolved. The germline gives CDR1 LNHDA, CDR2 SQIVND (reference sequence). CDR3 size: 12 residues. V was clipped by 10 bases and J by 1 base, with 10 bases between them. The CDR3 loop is CATEVENTEAFF. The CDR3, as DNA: TGTGCCACCGAGGTGGAGAACACTGAAGCTTTCTTT. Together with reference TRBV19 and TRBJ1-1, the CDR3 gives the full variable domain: DGGITQSPKYLFRKEGQNVTLSCEQNLNHDAMYWYRQDPGQGLRLIYYSQIVNDFQKGDIAEGYSVSREKKESFPLTVTSAQKNPTAFYLCATEVENTEAFFGQGTRLTVV.

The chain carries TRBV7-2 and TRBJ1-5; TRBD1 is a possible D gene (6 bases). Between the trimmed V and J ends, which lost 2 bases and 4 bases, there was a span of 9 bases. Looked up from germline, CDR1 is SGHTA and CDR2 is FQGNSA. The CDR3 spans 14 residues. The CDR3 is CASSLHQGNQPQHF. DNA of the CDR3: TGTGCCAGCAGCTTACATCAGGGGAATCAGCCCCAGCATTTT. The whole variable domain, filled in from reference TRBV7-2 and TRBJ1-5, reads GAGVSQSPSNKVTEKGKDVELRCDPISGHTALYWYRQSLGQGLEFLIYFQGNSAPDKSGLPSDRFSAERTGGSVSTLTIQRTQQEDSAVYLCASSLHQGNQPQHFGDGTRLSIL.

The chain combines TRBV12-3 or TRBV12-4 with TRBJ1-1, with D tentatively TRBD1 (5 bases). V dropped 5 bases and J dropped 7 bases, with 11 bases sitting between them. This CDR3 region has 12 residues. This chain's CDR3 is CASSDSGYEAFF. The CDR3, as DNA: TGTGCCAGCAGTGACAGTGGGTATGAAGCTTTCTTT.

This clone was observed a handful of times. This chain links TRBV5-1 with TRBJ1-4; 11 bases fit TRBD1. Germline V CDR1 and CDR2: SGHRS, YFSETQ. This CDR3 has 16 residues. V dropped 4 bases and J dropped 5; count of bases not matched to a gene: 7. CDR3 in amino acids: CASSLQGQGGNEKLFF. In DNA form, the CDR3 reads TGCGCCAGCAGCCTCCAGGGACAGGGGGGGAATGAAAAACTGTTTTTT.

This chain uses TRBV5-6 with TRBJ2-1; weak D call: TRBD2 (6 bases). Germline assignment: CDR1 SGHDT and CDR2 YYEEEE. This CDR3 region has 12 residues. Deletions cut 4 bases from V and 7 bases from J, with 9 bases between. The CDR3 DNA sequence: TGTGCCAGCAGCGGGACTTCAAATGAGCAGTTCTTC. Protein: CASSGTSNEQFF.

The CDR3 is CASSLDRSYEQYF. CDR3 coding DNA: TGCGCCAGCAGCTTGGACAGGTCCTACGAGCAGTACTTC. The V gene is TRBV5-1, the J gene TRBJ2-7; D is perhaps TRBD1 (5 bases). Germline CDR1 reads SGHRS; CDR2 reads YFSETQ. Trimming shortened V by 0 bases and J by 1 base, and 5 bases separated the two germline ends. This CDR3 spans 13 amino acids.

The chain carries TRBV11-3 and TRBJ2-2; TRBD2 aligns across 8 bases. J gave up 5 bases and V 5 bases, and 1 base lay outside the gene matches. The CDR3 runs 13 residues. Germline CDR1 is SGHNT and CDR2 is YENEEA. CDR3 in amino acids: CASSREGTGELFF. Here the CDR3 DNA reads TGTGCCAGCAGCCGGGAGGGTACCGGGGAGCTGTTTTTT. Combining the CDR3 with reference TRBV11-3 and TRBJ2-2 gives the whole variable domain EAGVVQSPRYKIIEKKQPVAFWCNPISGHNTLYWYLQNLGQGPELLIRYENEEAVDDSQLPKDRFSAERLKGVDSTLKIQPAELGDSAVYLCASSREGTGELFFGEGSRLTVL.

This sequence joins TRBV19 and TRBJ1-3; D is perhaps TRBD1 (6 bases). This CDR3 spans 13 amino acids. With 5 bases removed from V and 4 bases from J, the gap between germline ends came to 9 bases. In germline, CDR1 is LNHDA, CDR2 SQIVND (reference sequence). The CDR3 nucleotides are TGTGCCAGTAGTGGGGGCTACGGAAACACCATATATTTT. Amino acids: CASSGGYGNTIYF.

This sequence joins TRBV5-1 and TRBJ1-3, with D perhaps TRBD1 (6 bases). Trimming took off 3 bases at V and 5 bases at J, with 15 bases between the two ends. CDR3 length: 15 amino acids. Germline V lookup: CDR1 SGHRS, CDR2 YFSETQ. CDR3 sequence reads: CASSYMDSRRNTIYF. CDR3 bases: TGCGCCAGCAGCTATATGGACAGCCGAAGAAACACCATATATTTT.

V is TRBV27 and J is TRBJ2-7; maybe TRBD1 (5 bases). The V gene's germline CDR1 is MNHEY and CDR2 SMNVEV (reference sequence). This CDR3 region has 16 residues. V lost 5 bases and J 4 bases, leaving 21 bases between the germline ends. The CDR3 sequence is CASSMPGGRVPYEQYF. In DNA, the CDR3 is TGTGCCAGCAGTATGCCCGGCGGCAGGGTACCGTACGAGCAGTACTTC.

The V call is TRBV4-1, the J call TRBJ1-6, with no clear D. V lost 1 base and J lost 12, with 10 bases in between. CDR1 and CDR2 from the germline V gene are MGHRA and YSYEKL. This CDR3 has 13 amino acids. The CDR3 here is CASSQVRREPLHF. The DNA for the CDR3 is TGCGCCAGCAGCCAAGTGAGGAGGGAACCCCTCCACTTT.

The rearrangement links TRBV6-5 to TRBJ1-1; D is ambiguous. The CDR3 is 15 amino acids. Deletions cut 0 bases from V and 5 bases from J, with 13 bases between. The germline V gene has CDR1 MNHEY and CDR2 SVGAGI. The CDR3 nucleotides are TGTGCCAGCAGTTACTCGCTCGGTTACGGTACTGAAGCTTTCTTT. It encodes CASSYSLGYGTEAFF.

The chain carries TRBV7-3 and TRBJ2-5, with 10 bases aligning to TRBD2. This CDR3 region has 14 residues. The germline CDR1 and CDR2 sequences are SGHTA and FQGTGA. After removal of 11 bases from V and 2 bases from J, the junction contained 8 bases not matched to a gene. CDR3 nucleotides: TGTGCCCGCCCCAGAGCGGGGGGGCAAGAGACCCAGTACTTC. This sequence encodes CARPRAGGQETQYF.

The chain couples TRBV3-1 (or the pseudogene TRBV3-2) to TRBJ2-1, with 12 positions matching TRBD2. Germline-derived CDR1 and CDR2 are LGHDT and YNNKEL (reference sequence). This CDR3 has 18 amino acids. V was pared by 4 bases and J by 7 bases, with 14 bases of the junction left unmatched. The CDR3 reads CASSPLAGGAFGLNEQFF. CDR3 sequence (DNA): TGTGCCAGCAGCCCACTAGCGGGGGGAGCGTTTGGTCTGAATGAGCAGTTCTTC.

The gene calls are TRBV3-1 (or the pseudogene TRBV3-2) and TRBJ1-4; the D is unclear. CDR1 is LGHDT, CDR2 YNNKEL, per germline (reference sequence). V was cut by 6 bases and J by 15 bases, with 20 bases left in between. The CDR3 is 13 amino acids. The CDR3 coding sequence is TGTGCCAGCAGTCCGGGTCCCGGAGAAACTATGTTTTTT. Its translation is CASSPGPGETMFF.

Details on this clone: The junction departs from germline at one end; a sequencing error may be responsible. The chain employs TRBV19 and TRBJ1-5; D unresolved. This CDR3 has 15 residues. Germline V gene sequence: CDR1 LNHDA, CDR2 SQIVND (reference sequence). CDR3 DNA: TGCGCCACTAGGGAGGCGCCTTATAGCAATCAGCCCCAGCATTTT. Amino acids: CATREAPYSNQPQHF. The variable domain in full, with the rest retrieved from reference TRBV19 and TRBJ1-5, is DGGITQSPKYLFRKEGQNVTLSCEQNLNHDAMYWYRQDPGQGLRLIYYSQIVNDFQKGDIAEGYSVSREKKESFPLTVTSAQKNPTAFYLCATREAPYSNQPQHFGDGTRLSIL.

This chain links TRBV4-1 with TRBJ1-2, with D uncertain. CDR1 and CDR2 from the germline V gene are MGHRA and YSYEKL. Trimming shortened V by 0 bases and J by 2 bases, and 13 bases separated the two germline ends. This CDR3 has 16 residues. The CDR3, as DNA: TGCGCCAGCAGCCAAGAGGGAGCAGAATCCAACTATGGCTACACCTTC. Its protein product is CASSQEGAESNYGYTF.

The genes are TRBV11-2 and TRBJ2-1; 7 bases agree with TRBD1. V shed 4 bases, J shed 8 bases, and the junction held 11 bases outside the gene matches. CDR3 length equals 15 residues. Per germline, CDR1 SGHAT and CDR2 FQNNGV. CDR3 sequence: CASSSSSRGQDEQFF. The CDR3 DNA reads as TGTGCCAGCAGCTCTTCTTCGAGGGGGCAGGATGAGCAGTTCTTC.

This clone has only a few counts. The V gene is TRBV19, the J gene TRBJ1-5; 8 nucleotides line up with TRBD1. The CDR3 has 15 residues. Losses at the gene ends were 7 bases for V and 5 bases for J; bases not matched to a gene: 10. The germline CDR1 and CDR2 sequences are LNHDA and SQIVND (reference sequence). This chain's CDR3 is CASTPGTGGYQPQHF. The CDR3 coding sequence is TGTGCCAGTACTCCCGGGACAGGTGGGTATCAGCCCCAGCATTTT.

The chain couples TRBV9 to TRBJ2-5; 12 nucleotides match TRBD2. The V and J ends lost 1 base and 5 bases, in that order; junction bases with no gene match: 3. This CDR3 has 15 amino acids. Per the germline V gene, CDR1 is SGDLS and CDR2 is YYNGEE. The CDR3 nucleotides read TGTGCCAGCAGCGTACGACTAGCGGGAGACGAGACCCAGTACTTC. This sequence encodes CASSVRLAGDETQYF. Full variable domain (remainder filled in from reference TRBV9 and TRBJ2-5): DSGVTQTPKHLITATGQRVTLRCSPRSGDLSVYWYQQSLDQGLQFLIQYYNGEERAKGNILERFSAQQFPDLHSELNLSSLELGDSALYFCASSVRLAGDETQYFGPGTRLLVL.

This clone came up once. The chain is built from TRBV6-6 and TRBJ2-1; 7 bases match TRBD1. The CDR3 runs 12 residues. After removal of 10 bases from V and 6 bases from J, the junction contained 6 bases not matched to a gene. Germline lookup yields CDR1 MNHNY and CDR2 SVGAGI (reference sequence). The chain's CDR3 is CATNRGINEQFF. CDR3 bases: TGTGCCACAAACAGGGGAATCAATGAGCAGTTCTTC.

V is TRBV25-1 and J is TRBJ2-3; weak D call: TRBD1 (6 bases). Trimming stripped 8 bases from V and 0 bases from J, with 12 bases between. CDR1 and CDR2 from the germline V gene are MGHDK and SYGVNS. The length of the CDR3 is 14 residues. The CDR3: CASQDSLSTDTQYF. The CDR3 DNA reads TGTGCCAGCCAGGACAGCCTTAGCACAGATACGCAGTATTTT.

Here the CDR3 reads CAIEITYNEQFF. The CDR3 DNA follows: TGTGCCATCGAGATTACCTACAATGAGCAGTTCTTC. The chain uses TRBV12-3 or TRBV12-4 and TRBJ2-1; D remains ambiguous. V was trimmed by 10 bases and J by 2 bases, leaving 9 bases between them. The CDR3 has 12 residues.

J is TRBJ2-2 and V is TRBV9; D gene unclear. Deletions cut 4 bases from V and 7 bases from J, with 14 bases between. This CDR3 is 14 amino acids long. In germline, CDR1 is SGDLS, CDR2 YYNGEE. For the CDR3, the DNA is TGTGCCAGCAGCACCCCCCGTGCAGGCGGGGAGCTGTTTTTT. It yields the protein CASSTPRAGGELFF.

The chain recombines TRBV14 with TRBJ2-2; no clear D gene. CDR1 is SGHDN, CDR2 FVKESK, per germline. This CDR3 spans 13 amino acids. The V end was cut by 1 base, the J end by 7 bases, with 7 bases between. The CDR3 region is CASSQAIGGELFF. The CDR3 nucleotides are TGTGCCAGCAGCCAAGCTATTGGCGGGGAGCTGTTTTTT.

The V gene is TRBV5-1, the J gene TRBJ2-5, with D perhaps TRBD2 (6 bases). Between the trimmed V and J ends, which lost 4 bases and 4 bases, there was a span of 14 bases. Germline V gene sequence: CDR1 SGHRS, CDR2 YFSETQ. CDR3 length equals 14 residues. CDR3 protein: CASSPTSYPETQYF. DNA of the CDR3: TGCGCCAGCAGCCCGACTAGTTACCCAGAGACCCAGTACTTC.